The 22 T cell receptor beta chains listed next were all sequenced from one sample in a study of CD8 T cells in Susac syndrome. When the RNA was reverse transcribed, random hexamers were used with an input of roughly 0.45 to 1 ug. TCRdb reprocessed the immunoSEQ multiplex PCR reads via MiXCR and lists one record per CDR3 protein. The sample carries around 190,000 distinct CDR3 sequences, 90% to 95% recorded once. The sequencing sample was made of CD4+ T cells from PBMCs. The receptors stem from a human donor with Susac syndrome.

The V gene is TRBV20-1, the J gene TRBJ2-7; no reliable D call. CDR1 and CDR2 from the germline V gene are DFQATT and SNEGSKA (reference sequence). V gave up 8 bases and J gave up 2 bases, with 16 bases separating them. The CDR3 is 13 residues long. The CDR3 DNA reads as TGCAGTCCCTCGGGTGGTATTACCTACGAGCAGTACTTC. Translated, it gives CSPSGGITYEQYF.

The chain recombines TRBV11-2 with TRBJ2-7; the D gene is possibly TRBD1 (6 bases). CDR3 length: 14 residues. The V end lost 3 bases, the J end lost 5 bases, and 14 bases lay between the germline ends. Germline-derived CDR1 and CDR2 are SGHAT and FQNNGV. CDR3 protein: CASSFGTRRDEQYF. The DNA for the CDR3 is TGTGCCAGCAGCTTCGGGACACGCCGGGACGAGCAGTACTTC.

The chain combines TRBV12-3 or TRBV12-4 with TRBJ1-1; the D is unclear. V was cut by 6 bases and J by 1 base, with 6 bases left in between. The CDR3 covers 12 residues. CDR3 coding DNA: TGTGCCAGCAGCGAGTGGAACACTGAAGCTTTCTTT. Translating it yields CASSEWNTEAFF.

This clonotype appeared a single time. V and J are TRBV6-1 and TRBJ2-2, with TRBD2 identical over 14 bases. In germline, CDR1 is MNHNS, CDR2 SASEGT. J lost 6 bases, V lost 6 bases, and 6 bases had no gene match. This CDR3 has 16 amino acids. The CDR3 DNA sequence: TGTGCCAGCAGGCCGACTAGCGGGGGGGCTCCCGGGGAGCTGTTTTTT. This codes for CASRPTSGGAPGELFF.

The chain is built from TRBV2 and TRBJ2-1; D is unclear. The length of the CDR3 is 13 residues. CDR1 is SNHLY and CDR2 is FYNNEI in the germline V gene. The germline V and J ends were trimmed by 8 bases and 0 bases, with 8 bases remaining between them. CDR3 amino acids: CASGNSSYNEQFF. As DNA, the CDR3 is TGTGCCAGCGGTAATAGCTCCTACAATGAGCAGTTCTTC.

CDR3 sequence (DNA): TGTGCCAGCAGTGAGGACAGGGGGCGTAGGAACTATGGCTACACCTTC. It specifies CASSEDRGRRNYGYTF. V gene TRBV25-1 combines with J gene TRBJ1-2, with 11 bases aligning to TRBD1. CDR1 MGHDK and CDR2 SYGVNS come from the germline V gene. This CDR3 is built from 16 residues. V gave up 3 bases and J gave up 2 bases; unmatched junction bases: 5.

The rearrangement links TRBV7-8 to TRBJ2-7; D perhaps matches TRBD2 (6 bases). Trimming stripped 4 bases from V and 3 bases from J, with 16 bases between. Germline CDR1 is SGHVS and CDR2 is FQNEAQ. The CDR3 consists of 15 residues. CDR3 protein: CASSSGRGWNYEQYF. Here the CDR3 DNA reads TGTGCCAGCAGCTCCGGCCGGGGGTGGAACTACGAGCAGTACTTC.

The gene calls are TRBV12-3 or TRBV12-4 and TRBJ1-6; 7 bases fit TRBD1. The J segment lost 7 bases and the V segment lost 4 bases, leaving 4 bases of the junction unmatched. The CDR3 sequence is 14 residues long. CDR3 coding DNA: TGTGCCAGCAGTTCATGGGACAGAAATTCACCCCTCCACTTT. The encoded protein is CASSSWDRNSPLHF.

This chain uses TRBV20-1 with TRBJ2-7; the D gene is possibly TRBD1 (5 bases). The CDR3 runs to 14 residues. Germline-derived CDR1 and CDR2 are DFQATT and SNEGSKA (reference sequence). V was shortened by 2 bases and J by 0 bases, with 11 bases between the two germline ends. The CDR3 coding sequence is TGCAGTGCTAGATATGGGGCAGACTCCTACGAGCAGTACTTC. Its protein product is CSARYGADSYEQYF.

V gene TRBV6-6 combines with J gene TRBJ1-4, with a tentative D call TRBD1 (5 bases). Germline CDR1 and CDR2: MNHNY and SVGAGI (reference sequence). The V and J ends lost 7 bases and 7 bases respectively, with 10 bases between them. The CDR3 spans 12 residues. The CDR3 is CASTLRGEKLFF. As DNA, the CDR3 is TGTGCCAGCACCCTTAGGGGTGAAAAACTGTTTTTT.

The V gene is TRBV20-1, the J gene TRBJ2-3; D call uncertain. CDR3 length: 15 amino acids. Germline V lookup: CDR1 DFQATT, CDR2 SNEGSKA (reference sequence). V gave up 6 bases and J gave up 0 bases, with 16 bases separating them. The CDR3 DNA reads TGCAGTGCCCCGCCTCCTCGGGCGAGCACAGATACGCAGTATTTT. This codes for CSAPPPRASTDTQYF.

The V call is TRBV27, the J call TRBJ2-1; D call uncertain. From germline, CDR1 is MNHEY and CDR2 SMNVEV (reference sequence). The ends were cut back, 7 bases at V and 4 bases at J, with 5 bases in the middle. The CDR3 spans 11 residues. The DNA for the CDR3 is TGTGCCAGCAAGGAGTACAATGAGCAGTTCTTC. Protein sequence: CASKEYNEQFF.

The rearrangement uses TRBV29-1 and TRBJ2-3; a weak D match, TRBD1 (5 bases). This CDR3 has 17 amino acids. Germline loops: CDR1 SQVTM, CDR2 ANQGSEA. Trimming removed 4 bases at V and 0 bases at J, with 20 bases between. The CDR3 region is CSVGSDRHLPSTDTQYF. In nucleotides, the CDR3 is TGCAGCGTTGGGAGCGACAGACATCTCCCTAGCACAGATACGCAGTATTTT.

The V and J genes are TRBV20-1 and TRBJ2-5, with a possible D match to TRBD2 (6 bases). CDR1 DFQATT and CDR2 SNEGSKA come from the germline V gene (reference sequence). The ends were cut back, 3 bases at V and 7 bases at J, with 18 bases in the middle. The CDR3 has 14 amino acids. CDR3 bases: TGCAGTGCTAGGGACTACAACCTCATGTGGACCCAGTACTTC. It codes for CSARDYNLMWTQYF.

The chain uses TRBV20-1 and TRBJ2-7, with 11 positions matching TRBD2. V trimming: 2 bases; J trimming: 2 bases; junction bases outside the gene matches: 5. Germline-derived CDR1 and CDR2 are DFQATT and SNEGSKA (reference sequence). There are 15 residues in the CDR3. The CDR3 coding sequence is TGCAGTGCTAGACTAAGGGGACTAGCGGCCTACGAGCAGTACTTC. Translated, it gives CSARLRGLAAYEQYF.

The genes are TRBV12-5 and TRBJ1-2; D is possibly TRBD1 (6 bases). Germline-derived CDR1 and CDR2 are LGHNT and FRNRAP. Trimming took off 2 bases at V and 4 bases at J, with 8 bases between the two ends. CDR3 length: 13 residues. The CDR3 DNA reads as TGTGCTAGTGGTTTGTCGGGGGCCTATGGCTACACCTTC. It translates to CASGLSGAYGYTF.

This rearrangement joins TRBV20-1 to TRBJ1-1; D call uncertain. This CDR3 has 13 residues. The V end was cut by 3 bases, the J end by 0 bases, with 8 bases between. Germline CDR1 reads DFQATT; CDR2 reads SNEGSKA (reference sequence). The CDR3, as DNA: TGCAGTGCTAGCGGGAGATTGAACACTGAAGCTTTCTTT. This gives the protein CSASGRLNTEAFF.

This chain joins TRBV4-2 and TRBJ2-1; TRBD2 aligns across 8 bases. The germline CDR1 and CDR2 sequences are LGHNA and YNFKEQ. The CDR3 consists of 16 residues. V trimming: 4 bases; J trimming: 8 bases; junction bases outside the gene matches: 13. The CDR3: CASSLTGRAGGDEQFF. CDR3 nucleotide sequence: TGTGCCAGCAGCCTAACAGGTAGGGCGGGAGGCGATGAGCAGTTCTTC.

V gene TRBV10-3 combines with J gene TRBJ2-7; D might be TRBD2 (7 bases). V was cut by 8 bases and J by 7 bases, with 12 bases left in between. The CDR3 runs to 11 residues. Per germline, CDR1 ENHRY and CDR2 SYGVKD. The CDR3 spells CAIGGGQEQYF. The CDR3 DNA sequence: TGTGCCATCGGCGGGGGCCAAGAGCAGTACTTC.

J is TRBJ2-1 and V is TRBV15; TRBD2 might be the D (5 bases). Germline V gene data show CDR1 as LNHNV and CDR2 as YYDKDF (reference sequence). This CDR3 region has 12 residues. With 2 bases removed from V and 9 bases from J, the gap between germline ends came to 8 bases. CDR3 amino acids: CATSRRETEQFF. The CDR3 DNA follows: TGTGCCACCAGCAGAAGGGAGACTGAGCAGTTCTTC.

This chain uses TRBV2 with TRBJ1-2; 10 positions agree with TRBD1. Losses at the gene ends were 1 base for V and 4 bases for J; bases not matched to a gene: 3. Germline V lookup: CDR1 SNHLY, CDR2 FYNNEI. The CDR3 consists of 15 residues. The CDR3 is CASSEGDRGLYGYTF. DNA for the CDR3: TGTGCCAGCAGTGAAGGGGACAGGGGCCTCTATGGCTACACCTTC.

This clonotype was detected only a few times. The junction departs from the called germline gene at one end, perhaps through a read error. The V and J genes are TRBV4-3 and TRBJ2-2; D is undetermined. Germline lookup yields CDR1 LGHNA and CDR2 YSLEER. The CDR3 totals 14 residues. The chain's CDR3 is CASSQGLNTGELFF. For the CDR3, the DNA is TGTGCCAGCAGTCAAGGCTTGAACACCGGGGAGCTGTTTTTT.